Here is one TCR beta chain with its context. Its antigen remains unidentified. At one boundary the junction diverges from the germline segment, which might be a read error. These data are taken from a study of T cell responses to AZD1222 COVID-19 vaccine. Study summary: Some second doses came at about 4 weeks and others at about 12 weeks; these were pooled.

Profiled with immunoSEQ multiplex PCR; TCRdb holds only in-frame clones, not every one. The table has approximately 150,000 clones, about 90% seen once; the top ten hold around 3%. Study-level points and caveats: Sampling that yielded the repertoires occurred only after the peak T cell response. Along spike, vaccine-associated CD4 TCRs were found throughout, with dominance at 160-218 and 743-854. There were mostly white British donors and more females than males, and clonal diversity was possibly underestimated.

The length of the CDR3 is 12 residues. The sequence was obtained from an adult in good health. The V and J genes are TRBV12-3 or TRBV12-4 and TRBJ1-2, with 10 bases that match TRBD1. Material: peripheral blood, obtained on day 0 of AZD1222 vaccination. The CDR3 loop is CASSQTGGRSIF. CDR3 DNA: TGTGCCAGCAGTCAGACAGGGGGCCGGTCGATTTTC.